This record covers a single TCR beta chain. Its antigen remains unidentified. This sample stems from a study of vaccination effects on CD4 cells after COVID-19. Germline V CDR1 and CDR2: LNHNV, YYDKDF (reference sequence). V lost 0 bases, J lost 7 bases, and 11 bases stayed unmatched. This CDR3 contains 16 residues. Pools of viral peptides were used by the ViraFEST assay to expand antigen-specific CD4+ T cells ahead of sequencing. CD4+ T cells were isolated after around 10 days of culture. Documented for the person is a PCR-confirmed SARS-CoV-2 infection occurring between March and December 2020. Some clones are missing from TCRdb's copy, which holds only in-frame ones; the method was immunoSEQ multiplex PCR. This table holds roughly 17,000 clones, approximately 81% found once.

Sequencing used CD4+ T cells from PBMCs cultured with SARS-CoV-2 spike peptides, obtained before COVID-19 vaccination. The TCR sequence derives from a human donor who had a prior SARS-CoV-2 infection. This chain links TRBV15 with TRBJ2-5; 7 bases are a match to TRBD1. DNA of the CDR3: TGTGCCACCAGCAGAGACACTGCAGGGGGTCGAGGGACCCAGTACTTC. Amino acids: CATSRDTAGGRGTQYF.